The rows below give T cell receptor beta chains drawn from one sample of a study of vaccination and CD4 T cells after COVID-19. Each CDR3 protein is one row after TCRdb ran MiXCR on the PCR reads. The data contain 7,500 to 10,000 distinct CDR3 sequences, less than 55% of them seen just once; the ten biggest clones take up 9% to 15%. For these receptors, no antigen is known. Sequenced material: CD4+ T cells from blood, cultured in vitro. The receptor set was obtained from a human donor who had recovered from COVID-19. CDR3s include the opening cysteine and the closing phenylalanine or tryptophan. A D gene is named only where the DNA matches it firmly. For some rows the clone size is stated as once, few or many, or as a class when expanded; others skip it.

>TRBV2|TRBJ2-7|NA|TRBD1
CASSPRQGPSSYEQYF
TGTGCCAGCAGCCCTAGACAGGGCCCGAGCTCCTACGAGCAGTACTTC
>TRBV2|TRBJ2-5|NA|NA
CASSLMAGATQETQYF
TGTGCCAGCAGTCTTATGGCTGGGGCAACCCAAGAGACCCAGTACTTC
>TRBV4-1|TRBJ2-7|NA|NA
CASSHLGGTGNTYEQYF
TGCGCCAGCAGCCACCTGGGCGGAACAGGTAACACCTACGAGCAGTACTTC
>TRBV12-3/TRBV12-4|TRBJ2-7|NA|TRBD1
CASSLGTGMTYEQYF
TGTGCCAGCAGTCTAGGGACAGGAATGACCTACGAGCAGTACTTC
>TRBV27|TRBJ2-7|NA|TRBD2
CASSHPGRGPYEQYF
TGTGCCAGCAGCCACCCCGGGAGGGGTCCCTACGAGCAGTACTTC
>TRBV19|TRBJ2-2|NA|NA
CASSINRAGTGELFF
TGTGCCAGTAGTATAAACAGGGCGGGCACCGGGGAGCTGTTTTTT
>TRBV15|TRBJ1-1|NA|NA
CATSRELGRNTEAFF
TGTGCCACCAGCAGAGAATTGGGGAGGAACACTGAAGCTTTCTTT
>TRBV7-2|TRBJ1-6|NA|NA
CASSLGFPMNSPLHF
TGTGCCAGCAGCTTAGGTTTTCCAATGAATTCACCCCTCCACTTT
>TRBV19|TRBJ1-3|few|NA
CASSGERMGAGNTIYF
TGTGCCAGTAGTGGCGAAAGGATGGGTGCTGGAAACACCATATATTTT
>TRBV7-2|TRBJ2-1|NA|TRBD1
CATDQGARNEQFF
TGTGCCACGGACCAGGGGGCGCGGAATGAGCAGTTCTTC
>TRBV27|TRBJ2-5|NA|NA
CASSSPQGGGETQYF
TGTGCCAGCAGTTCCCCCCAGGGTGGTGGGGAGACCCAGTACTTC
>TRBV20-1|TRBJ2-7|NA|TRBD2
CSARGGLASFLGEQYF
TGCAGTGCTAGGGGGGGACTAGCAAGTTTCCTCGGCGAGCAGTACTTC
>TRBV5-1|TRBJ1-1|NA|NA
CASSLAAGARTEAFF
TGCGCCAGCAGCTTGGCCGCGGGGGCGCGGACTGAAGCTTTCTTT
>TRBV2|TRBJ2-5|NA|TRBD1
CASSDGGQGQETQYF
TGTGCCAGCAGTGATGGGGGACAGGGACAAGAGACCCAGTACTTC
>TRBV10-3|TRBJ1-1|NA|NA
CAVKEVNTEAFF
TGTGCCGTGAAGGAGGTGAACACTGAAGCTTTCTTT
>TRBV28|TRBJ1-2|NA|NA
CASTGFYGYTF
TGTGCCAGCACAGGGTTTTATGGCTACACCTTC
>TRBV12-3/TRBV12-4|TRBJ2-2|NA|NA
CASGTINTGELFF
TGTGCCAGCGGGACGATAAACACCGGGGAGCTGTTTTTT
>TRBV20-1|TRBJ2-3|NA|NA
CSASDWDTQYF
TGCAGTGCCTCCGACTGGGATACGCAGTATTTT
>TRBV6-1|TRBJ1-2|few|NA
CASSTGRSLYGYTF
TGTGCCAGCAGTACAGGGCGCTCCCTCTATGGCTACACCTTC
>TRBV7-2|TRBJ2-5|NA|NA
CASSLDGRGRAETQYF
TGTGCCAGCAGCTTAGATGGGCGGGGTCGGGCAGAGACCCAGTACTTC
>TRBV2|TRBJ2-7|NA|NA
CASTQESYEQYF
TGTGCCAGCACACAGGAATCGTACGAGCAGTACTTC
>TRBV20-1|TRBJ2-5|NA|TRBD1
CSASLTGEETQYF
TGCAGTGCTAGTTTGACAGGGGAAGAGACCCAGTACTTC
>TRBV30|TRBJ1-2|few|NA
CAWSVRRTHYGYTF
TGTGCCTGGAGTGTACGCCGGACACACTATGGCTACACCTTC
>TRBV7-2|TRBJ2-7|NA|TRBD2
CASSLGSRTSAKQYF
TGTGCCAGCAGCTTGGGATCTAGGACTAGCGCGAAGCAGTACTTC
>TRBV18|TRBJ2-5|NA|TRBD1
CASSPPSGGETQYF
TGTGCCAGCTCACCACCGTCAGGGGGAGAGACCCAGTACTTC
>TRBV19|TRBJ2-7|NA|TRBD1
CASSIPGTGGAEQYF
TGTGCCAGTAGTATCCCCGGGACAGGGGGTGCCGAGCAGTACTTC
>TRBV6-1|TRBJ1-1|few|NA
CASRGLTNTEAFF
TGTGCCAGCCGGGGTCTGACGAACACTGAAGCTTTCTTT